This T cell receptor beta chain came from a study of T-cell memory formation after mild COVID-19. Study background: Clusters of TCRs were largely donor specific. Findings and limits, study-wide: While clones contracting from day 15 to 85 were balanced between CD4 and CD8, later expanders leaned CD4+.

This clonotype was observed a few times. Its antigen is as yet unknown. cDNA libraries for TCR alpha and TCR beta, carrying sample barcodes and UMIs, came from 5'RACE with constant-segment primers. TCRdb re-analysed the 5' RACE reads in MiXCR, keeping a single row per CDR3 protein. The sample contains about half a million distinct CDR3 sequences, 15% to 20% of which appear only once. Germline CDR1 and CDR2: KGHDR and SFDVKD. Unmatched junction bases numbered 8, after V lost 3 bases and J lost 0 bases. The CDR3 extends over 17 amino acids. This sequence was found in an adult woman who had mild COVID-19 (a few samples of this study predate the infection). Cell type and time point are not known. The genes are TRBV24-1 and TRBJ2-3, with TRBD1 matching over 7 bases. The specimen sequenced was PBMCs or a T cell subset sorted from them (not recorded which). CDR3 DNA: TGTGCCACCAGTGATCCCGGGACAGACACTAGCACAGATACGCAGTATTTT. This sequence encodes CATSDPGTDTSTDTQYF.